This TCR beta chain came from a study of blood T cell repertoires in COVID-19. The CDR3 loop spans 16 amino acids. The V end was cut by 0 bases, the J end by 8 bases, with 16 bases between. Germline CDR1 and CDR2: SGHAT and FQNNGV. This table comes from immunoSEQ multiplex PCR, and its TCRdb copy is limited to in-frame clones, with some not included. The sample records more than 25,000 clones, about 88% being singletons. The chain joins TRBV11-2 to TRBJ1-4; D perhaps matches TRBD1 (5 bases). Sequencing input: peripheral blood. The origin of this receptor is a human donor with acute or convalescent COVID-19. The donor label of this sample is uncertain. The CDR3 DNA follows: TGTGCCAGCAGCTTAGATCTAAATAGGGGTAGCGAAAAACTGTTTTTT. The encoded protein is CASSLDLNRGSEKLFF.